Below are 17 T cell receptor beta chains sequenced from a single sample in a study of T cell responses to AZD1222 COVID-19 vaccine. Sequencing used immunoSEQ multiplex PCR; TCRdb keeps in-frame clones, though not all of them. Among 100,000 to 120,000 clones, around 90% were seen once, and the ten largest hold 1.6%. Sequencing used peripheral blood, obtained on day 0 of AZD1222 vaccination. Receptors were obtained from an adult in good health.

This sequence joins TRBV27 and TRBJ1-2; 7 bases fit TRBD1. The CDR3 runs 15 residues. Per the germline V gene, CDR1 is MNHEY and CDR2 is SMNVEV (reference sequence). Trimming took 5 bases from V and 8 from J; bases not matched to a gene: 14. CDR3 region: CASSPNQTGRRGYTF. CDR3 coding DNA: TGTGCCAGCAGTCCGAACCAGACAGGGAGACGGGGCTACACCTTC.

V gene TRBV7-9 combines with J gene TRBJ2-7; tentatively, D is TRBD1 (7 bases). Germline V gene sequence: CDR1 SEHNR, CDR2 FQNEAQ (reference sequence). The CDR3 extends over 19 amino acids. The V gene lost 5 bases and the J gene lost 2 bases, with 28 bases spanning the gap. As DNA, the CDR3 is TGTGCCAGCAGCCGATTAGTACCGGCGGGACAGTGGGGGGCCTACGAGCAGTACTTC. Translation gives CASSRLVPAGQWGAYEQYF.

The chain uses TRBV4-1 and TRBJ1-1; no reliable D call. CDR3 size: 12 residues. The V end was cut by 1 base, the J end by 4 bases, with 4 bases between. CDR1 MGHRA and CDR2 YSYEKL come from the germline V gene. CDR3 DNA: TGCGCCAGCAGCCAAGTATCCACTGAAGCTTTCTTT. Its protein is CASSQVSTEAFF.

The rearrangement joins TRBV28 to TRBJ1-2; D remains unclear. With 3 bases removed from V and 4 bases from J, the gap between germline ends came to 9 bases. Germline CDR1 reads MDHEN; CDR2 reads SYDVKM. The CDR3 consists of 13 residues. This chain's CDR3 is CASSFGAPYGYTF. The CDR3 DNA sequence: TGTGCCAGCAGTTTTGGAGCTCCCTATGGCTACACCTTC.

A remark on this clone: Other DNA sequences in the same sample also yield this CDR3. The rearrangement uses TRBV5-6 and TRBJ2-7; possibly TRBD1 for D (6 bases). The CDR3 is made up of 14 amino acids. The V end lost 2 bases, the J end lost 3 bases, and 12 bases lay between the germline ends. Germline V CDR1 and CDR2: SGHDT, YYEEEE. CDR3 amino acids: CASSLQGDSYEQYF. DNA of the CDR3: TGTGCCAGCAGCTTACAGGGAGATAGCTACGAGCAGTACTTC.

The CDR3 loop reads CASSRGVGPYEQYF. The CDR3 DNA follows: TGTGCCAGTAGTAGGGGGGTGGGTCCCTACGAGCAGTACTTC. The gene calls are TRBV19 and TRBJ2-7; D possibly corresponds to TRBD2 (6 bases). Trimming removed 4 bases from V and 2 bases from J, with 12 bases in between. Germline V gene data show CDR1 as LNHDA and CDR2 as SQIVND (reference sequence). This CDR3 is 14 amino acids long. Based on the CDR3 plus reference TRBV19 and TRBJ2-7, the full variable domain is DGGITQSPKYLFRKEGQNVTLSCEQNLNHDAMYWYRQDPGQGLRLIYYSQIVNDFQKGDIAEGYSVSREKKESFPLTVTSAQKNPTAFYLCASSRGVGPYEQYFGPGTRLTVT.

This rearrangement joins TRBV5-1 to TRBJ2-2; D perhaps matches TRBD1 (7 bases). V lost 5 bases to trimming and J lost 3 bases, with 17 bases between them. This CDR3 has 16 residues. Germline CDR1 reads SGHRS; CDR2 reads YFSETQ. Written as DNA, the CDR3 is TGCGCCAGCAGGGGCGCGGCAGGGGGGTACACCGGGGAGCTGTTTTTT. Translating it yields CASRGAAGGYTGELFF.

The V and J genes are TRBV27 and TRBJ2-1; D gene ambiguous. The CDR3 totals 15 residues. Trimming took off 0 bases at V and 4 bases at J, with 10 bases between the two ends. Germline CDR1 is MNHEY and CDR2 is SMNVEV (reference sequence). As DNA, the CDR3 is TGTGCCAGCAGTTTATCAAGAAACAGATACAATGAGCAGTTCTTC. Encoded protein: CASSLSRNRYNEQFF.

The chain joins TRBV5-1 to TRBJ2-1, with 8 nucleotides matching TRBD2. Losses at the gene ends were 0 bases for V and 5 bases for J; bases not matched to a gene: 7. Germline values: CDR1 SGHRS, CDR2 YFSETQ. The length of the CDR3 is 16 residues. The CDR3 here is CASSLVGGRRDNEQFF. The CDR3 bases are TGCGCCAGCAGCTTGGTAGGCGGGAGGCGGGACAATGAGCAGTTCTTC. The full variable domain, completed using reference TRBV5-1 and TRBJ2-1, is KAGVTQTPRYLIKTRGQQVTLSCSPISGHRSVSWYQQTPGQGLQFLFEYFSETQRNKGNFPGRFSGRQFSNSRSEMNVSTLELGDSALYLCASSLVGGRRDNEQFFGPGTRLTVL.

The chain links TRBV6-5 to TRBJ2-7; D possibly uses TRBD1 or TRBD2 (6 bases each). Germline CDR1 and CDR2: MNHEY and SVGAGI. V was trimmed by 1 base and J by 9 bases, leaving 10 bases between them. CDR3 length equals 12 residues. The CDR3 DNA is TGTGCCAGCAGTTACTTCGGGGGCGCGCAGTACTTC. Amino acids: CASSYFGGAQYF.

In its sample, this clone was seen once. The chain has TRBV18 and TRBJ1-5; 7 nucleotides match TRBD1. The CDR3 totals 14 residues. Trimming took 3 bases from V and 8 from J; bases not matched to a gene: 7. Per the germline V gene, CDR1 is KGHSH and CDR2 is LQKENI. DNA of the CDR3: TGTGCCAGCTCACCTGACAGGGCCCCCAAGCCCCAGCATTTT. Amino acids: CASSPDRAPKPQHF. The whole variable domain, filled in from reference TRBV18 and TRBJ1-5, reads NAGVMQNPRHLVRRRGQEARLRCSPMKGHSHVYWYRQLPEEGLKFMVYLQKENIIDESGMPKERFSAEFPKEGPSILRIQQVVRGDSAAYFCASSPDRAPKPQHFGDGTRLSIL.

The chain recombines TRBV11-2 with TRBJ1-1; D gene ambiguous. CDR1 SGHAT and CDR2 FQNNGV come from the germline V gene. Trimming left V 2 bases short and J 0 bases short, with 7 bases between. CDR3 length equals 14 residues. CDR3 in amino acids: CASSLTLLNTEAFF. The CDR3 coding sequence is TGTGCCAGCAGCTTAACTTTGTTGAACACTGAAGCTTTCTTT.

V is TRBV18 and J is TRBJ1-2; possible D gene TRBD1, 6 bases. The CDR3 loop spans 12 amino acids. In germline, CDR1 is KGHSH, CDR2 LQKENI. V lost 3 bases to trimming and J lost 6 bases, with 8 bases between them. The CDR3 region is CASSPRQDGYTF. CDR3 coding DNA: TGTGCCAGCTCACCCCGACAGGATGGCTACACCTTC.

The chain combines TRBV19 with TRBJ1-1, with D hard to call. V was pared by 4 bases and J by 1 base, with 16 bases between. This CDR3 has 16 amino acids. Germline V CDR1 and CDR2: LNHDA, SQIVND (reference sequence). For the CDR3, the DNA is TGTGCCAGTAGTACACACTGGGAAGTGGCGAACACTGAAGCTTTCTTT. Amino acid sequence: CASSTHWEVANTEAFF.

The V gene is TRBV5-1, the J gene TRBJ1-1, with a tentative D call TRBD1 (5 bases). In germline, CDR1 is SGHRS, CDR2 YFSETQ. This CDR3 has 18 amino acids. V shed 5 bases and J shed 4 bases, with 27 bases lying between them. In DNA form, the CDR3 reads TGCGCCAGCAGTTCGGGCCCTCAAAGGGGAGATATGAGCACTGAAGCTTTCTTT. Translation: CASSSGPQRGDMSTEAFF.

The chain carries TRBV27 and TRBJ1-6; 8 nucleotides align to TRBD1. There are 15 residues in the CDR3. Per germline, CDR1 MNHEY and CDR2 SMNVEV (reference sequence). Trimming cost V 8 bases and J 5 bases; bases outside gene matches: 8. The CDR3 bases are TGTGCCAGCTCGAGGGACAGGTTGGATAATTCACCCCTCCACTTT. Translation: CASSRDRLDNSPLHF.

The chain combines TRBV21-1 with TRBJ1-2. TRBV21-1 is flagged as a pseudogene. The CDR3 is made up of 10 amino acids. The CDR3 nucleotides read TGTGCCCGCAGAAGCTATGGCTACACCTTC. Encoded protein: CARRSYGYTF.